This T cell receptor (beta chain) came from a study of cytomegalovirus exposure and HLA in healthy donors. Findings and caveats of the study: According to an earlier analysis, most TCR beta V segments yielded productive rearrangements about 87% or about 30% of the time. Several top significant clusters appeared, in a later analysis, to be linked to common viral pathogens. In a later analysis, compared with equally common non-associated chains, HLA-associated beta chains were more expanded.

Concerning this clone: What it binds is unknown.

Vbeta (60) and Jbeta (13) primers were used in the PCR. Profiled with immunoSEQ multiplex PCR; TCRdb holds only in-frame clones, not every one. Found here are around 100,000 clones, under 80% of them singletons; the top ten hold roughly 4%. Germline V gives CDR1 SNHLY, CDR2 FYNNEI. V lost 3 bases and J lost 1, with 6 bases in between. The CDR3 is made up of 13 amino acids. What was sequenced was PBMCs. The gene calls are TRBV2 and TRBJ1-1, with D unresolved. The origin of this receptor is a man in his forties or fifties in good health and CMV-seronegative. DNA of the CDR3: TGTGCCAGCAGTGACCAAGCGAACACTGAAGCTTTCTTT. This translates into CASSDQANTEAFF.